These 2 T cell receptor beta chains share one sample of origin, sequenced in a study of blood T cell repertoires in COVID-19. TCRdb keeps only in-frame clones here, not all; method: immunoSEQ multiplex PCR. Among roughly 140,000 clones listed, approximately 82% were seen once. Sample: peripheral blood. Source of these receptors: a man in his fifties or sixties with active or convalescent COVID-19.

The chain recombines TRBV19 with TRBJ2-5; 7 positions match TRBD1. The ends lost 5 bases at V and 5 bases at J; junction bases unmatched: 11. The CDR3 has 15 residues. From germline, CDR1 is LNHDA and CDR2 SQIVND (reference sequence). CDR3 loop: CASSGGQFMLETQYF. DNA of the CDR3: TGTGCCAGTAGTGGGGGACAGTTTATGTTGGAGACCCAGTACTTC.

The V and J genes are TRBV5-6 and TRBJ1-5; 7 nucleotides line up with TRBD1. From germline, CDR1 is SGHDT and CDR2 YYEEEE. This CDR3 spans 15 amino acids. V was clipped by 4 bases and J by 7 bases; unmatched bases: 11. DNA of the CDR3: TGTGCCAGCAGCCTGGGACAGCTTTCTGGACAGCCCCAGCATTTT. It encodes CASSLGQLSGQPQHF.